The clone carrying this T cell receptor (beta chain) is a singleton in its sample. What it binds is unknown. This CDR3 has 16 residues. Germline CDR1 LGHNT, CDR2 FRNRAP. J was trimmed by 2 bases and V by 5 bases; bases with no gene match: 2. The sample belongs to a study of PD-L1 blockade in urothelial cancer. Study overall: Intravenous atezolizumab, 1,200 mg every 3 weeks, was begun by patients at some point between 2013 and 2014. Patients had undergone 0 to 3 prior chemotherapy regimens. About 90% of the roughly 30 patients were men who had bladder-origin urothelial cancer.

Assay: immunoSEQ multiplex PCR; the TCRdb copy retains only in-frame clones and omits some. The sample contains tens of thousands of clones, more than 65% of which appear only once. Study-level results: In blood at 3 weeks, tumor-associated clones expanded more among patients with durable benefit.

This chain uses TRBV12-5 with TRBJ2-6; 11 nucleotides align to TRBD2. Sample: PBMCs, taken around atezolizumab (anti-PD-L1) treatment. The TCR was taken from a man in his 70s with urothelial cancer. Here the CDR3 reads CASGLAGGAGANVLTF. The CDR3 DNA reads as TGTGCTAGTGGTCTAGCGGGAGGTGCTGGGGCCAACGTCCTGACTTTC. Looking up the rest from reference TRBV12-5 and TRBJ2-6 gives the full variable domain: DARVTQTPRHKVTEMGQEVTMRCQPILGHNTVFWYRQTMMQGLELLAYFRNRAPLDDSGMPKDRFSAEMPDATLATLKIQPSEPRDSAVYFCASGLAGGAGANVLTFGAGSRLTVL.